Detailed here is one TCR beta chain. Assay used: immunoSEQ multiplex PCR; TCRdb lists only in-frame clones, some missing. The sample includes about 41,000 clones, 80% to 90% of them seen just once. This sample stems from a study of PD-L1 blockade in urothelial cancer. Time point of the sample: peripheral blood 6 weeks after treatment start. The germline gives CDR1 MNHEY, CDR2 SVGAGI. Trimming removed 0 bases from V and 7 bases from J, with 4 bases in between. This CDR3 has 12 amino acids. The V gene is TRBV6-5, the J gene TRBJ2-1; no firm D call. The source material was PBMCs, sampled around atezolizumab (anti-PD-L1) treatment. The sequence was obtained from a man in his 70s with urothelial cancer. The CDR3 here is CASSYSKNEQFF. The CDR3 nucleotides are TGTGCCAGCAGTTACTCCAAAAATGAGCAGTTCTTC.